One T cell receptor (beta chain) is described in this entry. Its antigen is unidentified. The data were produced by immunoSEQ multiplex PCR, yet TCRdb's version contains in-frame clones alone and is incomplete. The data show tens of thousands of clones, about 86% seen once. The data stem from a study of OX40 agonist ivuxolimab in advanced cancers. Blood samples were obtained at baseline, cycle 4 day 1, and cycle 7 day 1. Findings and limits, study-wide: Among expanded peripheral T cells, antigen specificity went undetermined.

Germline CDR1 and CDR2: SGHRS and YFSETQ. Trimming cost V 1 base and J 0 bases, with 11 bases left between them. The CDR3 is 17 amino acids. The source was CD4+ or CD8+ T cells sorted from blood, collected in a trial of the OX40 agonist ivuxolimab. This clonotype originated in an adult with an advanced solid tumor such as melanoma, head and neck, liver or kidney cancer. This chain links TRBV5-1 with TRBJ1-6; tentative D call: TRBD1 (5 bases). CDR3 nucleotide sequence: TGCGCCAGCAGCTTGCAGGGTGAGGGCTCCTATAATTCACCCCTCCACTTT. Its translation: CASSLQGEGSYNSPLHF.